The source of this T cell receptor beta chain is a study of cytomegalovirus exposure and HLA in healthy donors. For the study at large: Unique TCR beta sequences numbering some 120 million came from roughly 180 million T cells in an earlier analysis.

PCR amplification relied on 60 Vbeta primers (plus 13 Jbeta primers). Repertoires were generated with immunoSEQ multiplex PCR, while TCRdb's copy carries only in-frame clones and drops some. Here the sample spans 120,000 to 150,000 clones, 73% being singletons. The CDR3 runs to 14 residues. CDR1 and CDR2 (germline): SGHTS, YDEGEE. Deletions cut 4 bases from V and 3 bases from J, with 13 bases between. The sequence derives from a woman aged 40 to 50 in good health and CMV-seronegative. This chain joins TRBV5-8 and TRBJ1-2, with D tentatively TRBD1 (5 bases). Sequencing input: PBMCs. The CDR3, as DNA: TGTGCCAGCAGCCGGGCCGGCAGGGACTATGGCTACACCTTC. It specifies CASSRAGRDYGYTF.